The 31 T cell receptor beta chains below come from one sample, sequenced in a study of metastatic and nonmetastatic thyroid tumors. Patients were all untreated before their thyroid surgery. TCRdb redid the clone calls on the PCR reads using MiXCR. The data contain about 16,000 clones, less than 25% of them singletons. Sequencing was done on a sample of adjacent normal tissue. These receptors were collected from a female donor with papillary thyroid cancer or a benign thyroid nodule (not recorded which). Some clones in this sample may be carry-over from other donors' samples.

The chain is built from TRBV5-1 and TRBJ2-1, with TRBD2 matching 11 bases. The V segment lost 4 bases and the J segment 7 bases; nucleotides outside the gene matches: 13. Germline values: CDR1 SGHRS, CDR2 YFSETQ. This CDR3 region has 17 residues. CDR3 protein: CASSSTSGGRSWNEQFF. CDR3 DNA: TGCGCCAGCAGCAGTACTAGCGGGGGACGTTCATGGAATGAGCAGTTCTTC.

The chain combines TRBV7-3 with TRBJ1-1; 9 bases agree with TRBD1. Germline-derived CDR1 and CDR2 are SGHTA and FQGTGA. V shed 5 bases and J 8 bases; nucleotides not matched to a gene: 9. The length of the CDR3 is 14 residues. The CDR3 coding sequence is TGTGCCAGCAGCGTTACAGGGGGCGCCTTAGAAGCTTTCTTT. This encodes CASSVTGGALEAFF.

The rearrangement links TRBV13 to TRBJ2-1; no clear D gene. This CDR3 has 15 amino acids. The V gene lost 4 bases and the J gene lost 9 bases, with 19 bases spanning the gap. Germline V CDR1 and CDR2: PRHDT, FYEKMQ (reference sequence). The CDR3 DNA reads TGTGCCAGCAGCTCCAGCCTAGGTTGGATCGGTGAGCAGTTCTTC. As protein: CASSSSLGWIGEQFF.

This clone showed up just a few times. The rearrangement uses TRBV27 and TRBJ1-5; D is uncertain. The CDR3 covers 13 residues. CDR1 and CDR2 (germline): MNHEY, SMNVEV (reference sequence). Trimming removed 6 bases at V and 5 bases at J, with 11 bases between. The CDR3 sequence is CASRAHGDQPQHF. The CDR3 region has the DNA TGTGCCAGCAGGGCCCACGGGGATCAGCCCCAGCATTTT.

This clone occurred a few times. The same CDR3 is also encoded by other DNA sequences in this sample. The chain uses TRBV10-3 and TRBJ1-1, with 7 bases aligning to TRBD1. Germline V gene data show CDR1 as ENHRY and CDR2 as SYGVKD. The V segment lost 7 bases and the J segment 5 bases; nucleotides outside the gene matches: 7. The CDR3 covers 13 residues. The CDR3 is CAINDRAGTEAFF. The CDR3 nucleotides read TGTGCCATCAATGACAGGGCGGGGACTGAAGCTTTCTTT.

The rearrangement uses TRBV20-1 and TRBJ2-7; D possibly matches TRBD1 or TRBD2 (6 bases each). The CDR3 covers 17 residues. With 7 bases removed from V and 5 bases from J, the gap between germline ends came to 30 bases. The germline V gene encodes CDR1 DFQATT and CDR2 SNEGSKA (reference sequence). The CDR3 coding sequence is TGCAGTGACCGAGGGGGGACAAGGACATCAGAGGGCCACGAGCAGTACTTC. Its translation: CSDRGGTRTSEGHEQYF.

This clone was counted once. An end of the junction differs from the germline gene, which may be a read error. This chain joins TRBV7-7 and TRBJ2-7; TRBD1 aligns across 10 bases. Germline assignment: CDR1 SSHAT and CDR2 FNYEAQ (reference sequence). The CDR3 is 14 residues long. CDR3 bases: TGTGCTAGCAGCCCCGGGACAGGGGTCAACGAGCAGTACTTC. This gives the protein CASSPGTGVNEQYF.

The chain uses TRBV20-1 and TRBJ1-1; D not certain. Deletions cut 4 bases from V and 1 base from J, with 16 bases between. The germline V gene encodes CDR1 DFQATT and CDR2 SNEGSKA (reference sequence). This CDR3 contains 15 residues. The CDR3 reads CSANTYRTGNTEAFF. The CDR3 nucleotides are TGCAGTGCTAACACATATCGGACGGGGAACACTGAAGCTTTCTTT.

This clone was counted many times. V usage is TRBV6-1 and J usage is TRBJ2-1; either TRBD1 or TRBD2 may supply D (6 bases each). V dropped 2 bases and J dropped 15 bases, with 23 bases sitting between them. CDR3 length equals 15 residues. The germline CDR1 and CDR2 sequences are MNHNS and SASEGT. CDR3 sequence reads: CASSERGLEGVVGFF. DNA for the CDR3: TGTGCCAGCAGTGAACGGGGTTTGGAGGGGGTAGTTGGGTTCTTC.

This clone was recorded a few times. This sequence joins TRBV11-2 and TRBJ1-2; D gene uncertain. CDR3 length: 11 residues. Germline V gene sequence: CDR1 SGHAT, CDR2 FQNNGV. V lost 5 bases and J 2 bases, leaving 3 bases between the germline ends. CDR3 sequence (DNA): TGTGCCAGCAGCGAAAACTATGGCTACACCTTC. Translated: CASSENYGYTF.

The rearrangement uses TRBV5-1 and TRBJ2-3; the D gene is possibly TRBD1 (5 bases). The assigned J gene may be wrong: the sequence end matches TRBJ1-5 better. CDR1 is SGHRS, CDR2 YFSETQ, per germline. This CDR3 comprises 16 residues. The CDR3 loop is CASRRGLAGVGDTQHF. In nucleotides, the CDR3 is TGCGCCAGCAGAAGGGGACTAGCGGGAGTCGGAGATACGCAGCATTTT.

The chain carries TRBV12-3 or TRBV12-4 and TRBJ1-6; D not certain. Trimming shortened V by 5 bases and J by 9 bases, and 14 bases separated the two germline ends. The CDR3 length is 14 residues. CDR3 region: CASSPSFIGSPLHF. CDR3 bases: TGTGCCAGCAGTCCCTCCTTTATTGGTTCACCCCTCCACTTT.

The V call is TRBV6-1, the J call TRBJ1-5, with no clear D. The CDR3 loop spans 14 amino acids. Trimming pared 6 bases from V and 2 bases from J, leaving 11 bases between. Per the germline V gene, CDR1 is MNHNS and CDR2 is SASEGT. The CDR3 region has the DNA TGTGCCAGCAGAGATCCAACGGGCAATCAGCCCCAGCATTTT. Translated, it gives CASRDPTGNQPQHF.

The gene calls are TRBV5-1 and TRBJ1-1; the D is unclear. V lost 9 bases to trimming and J lost 3 bases, with 15 bases between them. Looked up from germline, CDR1 is SGHRS and CDR2 is YFSETQ. The CDR3 covers 13 residues. Here the CDR3 reads CATSELGYTEAFF. The CDR3 DNA reads as TGCGCCACCTCTGAACTGGGTTACACTGAAGCTTTCTTT.

The rearrangement uses TRBV3-1 and TRBJ2-7, with 8 positions matching TRBD1. This CDR3 contains 16 residues. From germline, CDR1 is LGHDT and CDR2 YNNKEL (reference sequence). The V gene end was trimmed by 1 base and the J gene end by 0 bases; junction bases not matched to a gene: 5. This CDR3 is CASSQGTGPSSYEQYF. The CDR3 bases are TGTGCCAGCAGCCAAGGGACAGGGCCAAGCTCCTACGAGCAGTACTTC.

The genes are TRBV6-1 and TRBJ2-5; D remains ambiguous. The V and J ends lost 4 bases and 1 base respectively, with 10 bases between them. The CDR3 has 14 amino acids. Germline lookup yields CDR1 MNHNS and CDR2 SASEGT. The CDR3 sequence: CASSALSTQETQYF. For the CDR3, the DNA is TGTGCCAGCAGTGCCCTCTCGACCCAAGAGACCCAGTACTTC.

This clone has more than one count but fewer than ten. The CDR3 sequence: CASSPLRQETQYF. Here the CDR3 DNA reads TGTGCCAGCAGCCCTCTCCGCCAAGAGACCCAGTACTTC. The chain combines TRBV7-6 with TRBJ2-5; D is unclear. CDR3 length: 13 residues. Germline values: CDR1 SGHVS, CDR2 FNYEAQ. Trimming pared 5 bases from V and 1 base from J, leaving 8 bases between. Full variable domain (remainder filled in from reference TRBV7-6 and TRBJ2-5): GAGVSQSPRYKVTKRGQDVALRCDPISGHVSLYWYRQALGQGPEFLTYFNYEAQQDKSGLPNDRFSAERPEGSISTLTIQRTEQRDSAMYRCASSPLRQETQYFGPGTRLLVL.

The chain combines TRBV14 with TRBJ2-7, with D maybe TRBD1 (5 bases). The ends were cut back, 1 base at V and 2 bases at J, with 6 bases in the middle. The CDR3 totals 13 residues. Germline assignment: CDR1 SGHDN and CDR2 FVKESK. The CDR3 sequence: CASSQGRAYEQYF. CDR3 DNA sequence: TGTGCCAGCAGCCAAGGCAGGGCCTACGAGCAGTACTTC.

The rearrangement links TRBV18 to TRBJ1-5; D is possibly TRBD1 (6 bases). Trimming removed 3 bases from V and 7 bases from J, with 10 bases in between. The CDR3 runs 13 residues. Germline V gene sequence: CDR1 KGHSH, CDR2 LQKENI. The CDR3 sequence is CASSPNREQPQHF. The CDR3 DNA reads TGTGCCAGCTCACCGAACAGGGAGCAGCCCCAGCATTTT.

The sample holds a few counts of this clone. V gene TRBV28 combines with J gene TRBJ1-3; perhaps TRBD1 as D (5 bases). V was cut by 6 bases and J by 4 bases, with 19 bases left in between. Germline CDR1 MDHEN, CDR2 SYDVKM. The CDR3 is made up of 16 amino acids. For the CDR3, the DNA is TGTGCCAGCAGCACCCTTAGGGGCGCCGGGGGAAACACCATATATTTT. Its translation: CASSTLRGAGGNTIYF.

This chain links TRBV5-1 with TRBJ2-2; D is ambiguous. Germline V CDR1 and CDR2: SGHRS, YFSETQ. CDR3 size: 11 residues. The V gene lost 4 bases and the J gene lost 6 bases, with 4 bases spanning the gap. DNA for the CDR3: TGCGCCAGCAGCAGGGCCGGGGAGCTGTTTTTT. It translates to CASSRAGELFF.

There are a few counts of this clone. The V gene is TRBV4-3, the J gene TRBJ2-7; tentative D call: TRBD1 (6 bases). The CDR3 covers 14 residues. Germline V gene lookup returns CDR1 LGHNA and CDR2 YSLEER. Trimming removed 3 bases at V and 3 bases at J, with 12 bases between. CDR3 sequence (DNA): TGCGCCAGCAGCCACCTCCGGGACAACTACGAGCAGTACTTC. It translates to CASSHLRDNYEQYF.

As regards this clone: Germline and junction disagree at one end, which may indicate a read error. The V call is TRBV27, the J call TRBJ2-7; D perhaps matches TRBD2 (5 bases). This CDR3 is built from 14 residues. CDR1 and CDR2 from the germline V gene are MNHEY and SMNVEV (reference sequence). CDR3 DNA sequence: TGTGCCCGCAGTCCGAGACGGGGAGCGTACGAGCAGTACTTC. The encoded protein is CARSPRRGAYEQYF.

This clone was detected a few times. The chain carries TRBV7-9 and TRBJ2-5; TRBD2 might be the D (6 bases). Trimming cost V 5 bases and J 7 bases, with 11 bases left between them. The CDR3 runs 12 residues. Germline V gene data show CDR1 as SEHNR and CDR2 as FQNEAQ (reference sequence). The CDR3 sequence: CASSPTEGTQYF. The CDR3 coding sequence is TGTGCCAGCAGCCCGACGGAGGGGACCCAGTACTTC.

The chain uses TRBV27 and TRBJ2-5, with 8 bases lining up with TRBD2. In germline, CDR1 is MNHEY, CDR2 SMNVEV (reference sequence). V gave up 5 bases and J gave up 2 bases; unmatched junction bases: 7. CDR3 size: 15 residues. The CDR3 spells CASSAAGGRQETQYF. The CDR3 coding sequence is TGTGCCAGCAGTGCCGCGGGGGGACGGCAAGAGACCCAGTACTTC.

This clone was seen repeatedly, ten times or more. The junction departs from the called germline gene at one end, perhaps through a read error. The J gene is TRBJ2-7, the V gene TRBV9; D uncertain. Germline V gives CDR1 SGDLS, CDR2 YYNGEE. This CDR3 spans 14 amino acids. CDR3 bases: TGTGCCAGCACCGTAAGGCAGCCAACCTACGAGCAGTACTTC. The encoded protein is CASTVRQPTYEQYF. Looking up the rest from reference TRBV9 and TRBJ2-7 gives the full variable domain: DSGVTQTPKHLITATGQRVTLRCSPRSGDLSVYWYQQSLDQGLQFLIQYYNGEERAKGNILERFSAQQFPDLHSELNLSSLELGDSALYFCASTVRQPTYEQYFGPGTRLTVT.

This chain links TRBV10-3 with TRBJ1-2, with D perhaps TRBD1 (5 bases). V lost 6 bases and J lost 1, with 15 bases in between. Germline V gene lookup returns CDR1 ENHRY and CDR2 SYGVKD. The CDR3 is made up of 15 amino acids. This chain's CDR3 is CAIRPRDSSNYGYTF. DNA for the CDR3: TGTGCCATCAGACCCCGGGACTCCAGTAACTATGGCTACACCTTC.

This clone has more than one count but fewer than ten. The V gene is TRBV28, the J gene TRBJ1-1; possible D gene TRBD1, 6 bases. This CDR3 region has 14 residues. V was cut by 1 base and J by 4 bases, with 10 bases left in between. Germline V gene sequence: CDR1 MDHEN, CDR2 SYDVKM. For the CDR3, the DNA is TGTGCCAGCAGTTTATTCGGGGGCTCCACTGAAGCTTTCTTT. The encoded protein is CASSLFGGSTEAFF.

The rearrangement uses TRBV5-1 and TRBJ2-3; D may match TRBD1 or TRBD2 (6 bases each). The CDR3 sequence is 14 residues long. V was cut by 4 bases and J by 3 bases, with 12 bases left in between. Germline CDR1 reads SGHRS; CDR2 reads YFSETQ. CDR3 bases: TGCGCCAGCAGCGAACTAGGGGGGACAGATACGCAGTATTTT. Residues: CASSELGGTDTQYF.

The CDR3, as DNA: TGTGCCAGCAGTGAGACAGGGTTTGTCTATGGCTACACCTTC. This encodes CASSETGFVYGYTF. This chain connects TRBV25-1 to TRBJ1-2; 7 positions match TRBD1. The V segment lost 3 bases and the J segment 4 bases; nucleotides outside the gene matches: 5. The CDR3 extends over 14 amino acids. Germline CDR1 is MGHDK and CDR2 is SYGVNS.

The chain recombines TRBV7-6 with TRBJ2-7; D is uncertain. Germline values: CDR1 SGHVS, CDR2 FNYEAQ. The CDR3 covers 15 residues. The ends were cut back, 1 base at V and 3 bases at J, with 13 bases in the middle. The CDR3 coding sequence is TGTGCCAGCAGCTTAGGAGATGGCGGCCACTACGAGCAGTACTTC. Its protein is CASSLGDGGHYEQYF.